Below, one T cell receptor beta chain is given with its context. Its matching antigen is unknown. These data are taken from a study of shared clonotypes between healthy human individuals. The length of the CDR3 is 12 residues. V lost 11 bases to trimming and J lost 0 bases, with 8 bases between them. Germline V lookup: CDR1 LNHDA, CDR2 SQIVND (reference sequence). General observations from the study: Expectations were that clonotype sharing among donors would be affected by sequencing depth.

Some clones are missing from TCRdb's copy, which holds only in-frame ones; the method was immunoSEQ multiplex PCR. The repertoire holds about 99,000 clones, with less than 60% as singletons. Free of recent acute infections or vaccinations, the donors were healthy HIV-negative adults. The sequence derives from a woman in her forties in good health. Some clones in this sample may be carry-over from other donors' samples. The gene calls are TRBV19 and TRBJ1-5, with a weak D call TRBD1 (5 bases). Sample: PBMCs. CDR3 nucleotides: TGTGCCCCGGGGGGTAGCAATCAGCCCCAGCATTTT. Its protein is CAPGGSNQPQHF.